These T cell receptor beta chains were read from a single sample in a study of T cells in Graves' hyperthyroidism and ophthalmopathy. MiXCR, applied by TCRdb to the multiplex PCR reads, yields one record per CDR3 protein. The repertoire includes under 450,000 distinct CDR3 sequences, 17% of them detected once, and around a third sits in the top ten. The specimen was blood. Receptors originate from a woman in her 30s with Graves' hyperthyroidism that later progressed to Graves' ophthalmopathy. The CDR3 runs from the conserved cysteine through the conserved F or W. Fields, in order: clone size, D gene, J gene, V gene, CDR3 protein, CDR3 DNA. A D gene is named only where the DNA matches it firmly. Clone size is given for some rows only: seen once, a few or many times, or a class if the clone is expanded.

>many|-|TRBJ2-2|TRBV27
CASSLTANTGELFF
TGTGCCAGCAGTTTGACAGCAAACACCGGGGAGCTGTTTTTT
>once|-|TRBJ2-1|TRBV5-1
CASSLGREDEQFF
TGCGCCAGCAGCTTGGGAAGGGAAGATGAGCAGTTCTTC
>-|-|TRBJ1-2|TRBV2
CASSGGSEGYTF
TGTGCCAGCAGTGGAGGGAGCGAGGGCTACACCTTC
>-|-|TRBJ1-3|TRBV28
CASSLPGGGNTIYF
TGTGCCAGCAGTTTACCCGGCGGGGGAAACACCATATATTTT
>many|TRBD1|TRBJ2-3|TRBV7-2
CASSLAFMGTGSADTQYF
TGTGCCAGCAGCTTAGCGTTTATGGGGACAGGCAGCGCAGATACGCAGTATTTT
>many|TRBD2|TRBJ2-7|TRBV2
CASSDSGRESEQYF
TGTGCCAGCAGTGATAGCGGGAGGGAGTCCGAGCAGTACTTC
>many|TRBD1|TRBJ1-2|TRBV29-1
CSAVGQGNYGYTF
TGCAGCGCTGTGGGACAGGGGAACTATGGCTACACCTTC
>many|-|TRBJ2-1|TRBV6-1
CASNQQVNEQFF
TGTGCCAGCAACCAACAGGTTAATGAGCAGTTCTTC
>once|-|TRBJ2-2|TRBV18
CASSPPMNTGELFF
TGTGCCAGCTCACCACCGATGAACACCGGGGAGCTGTTTTTT
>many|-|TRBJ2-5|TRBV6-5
CASSYNRNMAETQYF
TGTGCCAGCAGTTACAACAGGAACATGGCGGAGACCCAGTACTTC
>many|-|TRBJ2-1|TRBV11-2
CASSLTGNYNEQFF
TGTGCCAGCAGCTTAACGGGAAACTACAATGAGCAGTTCTTC
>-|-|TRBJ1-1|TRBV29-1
CSVFSLLSTEAFF
TGCAGCGTTTTCTCTCTGCTGAGCACTGAAGCTTTCTTT
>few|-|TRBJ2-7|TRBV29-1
CSVEDRDRPSEQYF
TGCAGCGTTGAAGATCGGGACCGGCCCTCCGAGCAGTACTTC
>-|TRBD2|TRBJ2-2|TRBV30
CAWTSSGRPGELFF
TGTGCCTGGACGTCTAGCGGGAGGCCCGGGGAGCTGTTTTTT
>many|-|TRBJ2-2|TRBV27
CASSLLMGRGFTGELFF
TGTGCCAGCAGTTTATTGATGGGCAGGGGCTTCACCGGGGAGCTGTTTTTT
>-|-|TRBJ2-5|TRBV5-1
CASKIRGLKQETQYF
TGCGCCAGCAAGATTCGGGGATTAAAGCAAGAGACCCAGTACTTC
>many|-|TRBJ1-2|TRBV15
CATSSETGYGYTF
TGTGCCACCAGCAGCGAAACAGGGTATGGCTACACCTTC
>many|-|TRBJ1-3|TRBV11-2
CASSLGRGNTIYF
TGTGCCAGCAGCTTAGGTCGTGGAAACACCATATATTTT
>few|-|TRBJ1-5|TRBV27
CASKIGDQPQHF
TGTGCCAGCAAAATAGGGGATCAGCCCCAGCATTTT
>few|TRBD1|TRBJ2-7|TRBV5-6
CASSGSGTGIYEQYF
TGTGCCAGCAGCGGGTCCGGGACAGGGATTTACGAGCAGTACTTC
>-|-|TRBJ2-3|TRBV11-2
CASSQGLVDTDTQYF
TGTGCCAGCAGCCAGGGCCTTGTGGACACAGATACGCAGTATTTT
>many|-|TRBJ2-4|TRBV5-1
CASSLLGVGAKNIQYF
TGCGCCAGCAGCTTGTTAGGGGTTGGAGCCAAAAACATTCAGTACTTC
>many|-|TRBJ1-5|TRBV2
CASSRDGGNQPQHF
TGTGCCAGCAGTCGGGACGGAGGCAATCAGCCCCAGCATTTT